This TCR beta chain emerged from a study of T cell repertoires in cytomegalovirus infection (dated by TCRdb to about 2019). In the study overall: The HLA type of each donor mattered for the analysis, because public TCR beta signatures pointed to carriage of CMV infection along with the matching HLA type.

From the cysteine up to the phenylalanine, the CDR3 has a length of 14 residues. Just the 42-base CDR3 DNA is kept, in frame starting at base 1. V loses 8 bases at its end and J loses 0 bases; junction bases beyond the gene matches: 7. CDR1 and CDR2 (MDHEN, SYDVKM) derive from the germline V gene. This clonotype showed up many times. Its cognate antigen has yet to be identified. The input lacks base qualities; no much larger clone sits a single base away. Results and caveats for the whole study, not just this receptor: Cumulative frequency of public TCR beta family members discriminated carriers of CMV infection plus the relevant HLA type in this cohort and an independent approximately 360-donor cohort. The ex vivo response was dominated by HLA-C-restricted CMV-specific TCR beta clonotypes, which also provided the single most frequent clonotype in two of eight donors.

Sequenced on an Illumina HiSeq 1500. TCRdb reran the public reads through fastp at Q25 and MiXCR, keeping productive beta chains. Here each entry gathers all rows of one CDR3 protein and keeps the most common genes and DNA. The sample table records about 400,000 distinct CDR3 sequences; 18% of these occur just once. The ten largest account for 8.7% of the sample. The sequencing input was PBMCs. This TCR came from a human donor in good health (CMV status not recorded). Some clones in this sample may be carry-over from other donors' samples. Rearrangement joined TRBV28 to TRBJ2-7, with 7 central nucleotides matching TRBD1. The DNA sequence is given as TGTGCCAGCTCAAACAGGGGAACCTCCTACGAGCAGTACTTC. The encoded protein is CASSNRGTSYEQYF.